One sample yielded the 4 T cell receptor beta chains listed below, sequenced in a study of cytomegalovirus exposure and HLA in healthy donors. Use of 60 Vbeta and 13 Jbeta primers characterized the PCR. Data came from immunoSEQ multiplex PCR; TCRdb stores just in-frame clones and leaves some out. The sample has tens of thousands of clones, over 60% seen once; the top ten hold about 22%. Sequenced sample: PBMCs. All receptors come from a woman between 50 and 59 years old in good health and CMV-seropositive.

The DNA of the CDR3 is TGTGCCAGCAGCTTGGGACAGGGGGCGGTCTACAATGAGCAGTTCTTC. Translated, it gives CASSLGQGAVYNEQFF. V gene TRBV5-4 combines with J gene TRBJ2-1; 10 bases align to TRBD1. CDR1 is SGHNT and CDR2 is YYREEE in the germline V gene (reference sequence). Trimming at V came to 0 bases and at J to 3 bases, leaving 3 bases not matched to a gene. The CDR3 is made up of 16 amino acids.

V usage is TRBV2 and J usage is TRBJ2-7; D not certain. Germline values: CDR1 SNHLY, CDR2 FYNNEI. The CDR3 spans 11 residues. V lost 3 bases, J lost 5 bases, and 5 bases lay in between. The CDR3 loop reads CASSDGHEQYF. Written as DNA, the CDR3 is TGTGCCAGCAGTGATGGGCACGAGCAGTACTTC.

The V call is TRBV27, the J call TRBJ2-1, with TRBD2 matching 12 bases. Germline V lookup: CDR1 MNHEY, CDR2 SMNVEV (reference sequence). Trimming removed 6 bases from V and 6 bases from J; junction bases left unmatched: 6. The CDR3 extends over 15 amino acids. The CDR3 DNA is TGTGCCAGCAGCTTGACTAGCGGGGGCATCAATGAGCAGTTCTTC. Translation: CASSLTSGGINEQFF.

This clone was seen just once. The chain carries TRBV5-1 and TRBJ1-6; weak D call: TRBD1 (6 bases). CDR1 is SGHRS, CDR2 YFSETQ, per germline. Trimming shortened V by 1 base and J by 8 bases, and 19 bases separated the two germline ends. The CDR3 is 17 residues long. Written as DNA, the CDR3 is TGCGCCAGCAGCTTGAACACTGGACAGCGCGGCGATTCACCCCTCCACTTT. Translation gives CASSLNTGQRGDSPLHF.